The 27 T cell receptor beta chains presented below share a single source sample, sequenced in a study of beta chain features in type 1 diabetes. The sequenced template was cDNA made from the entire isolated RNA. Profiled with immunoSEQ multiplex PCR; TCRdb holds only in-frame clones, not every one. Of fewer than 550,000 clones in the sample, around 10% were seen once. Sequencing input: naive CD4+ T cells from blood. The receptor source for this set is a woman aged 18-29 years in good health.

This clone was recorded a few times. The chain joins TRBV6-5 to TRBJ2-7; D remains ambiguous. V dropped 5 bases and J dropped 2 bases, with 16 bases sitting between them. This CDR3 has 15 residues. CDR1 is MNHEY, CDR2 SVGAGI, per germline. The CDR3 here is CASSTSRGPPYEQYF. The CDR3 nucleotides read TGTGCCAGCAGTACCTCTCGTGGGCCCCCCTACGAGCAGTACTTC.

This clone has a handful of counts. The V and J genes are TRBV6-5 and TRBJ2-1; D not resolved. CDR1 and CDR2 from the germline V gene are MNHEY and SVGAGI. This CDR3 is built from 16 residues. Deletions cut 0 bases from V and 8 bases from J, with 17 bases between. CDR3 in DNA: TGTGCCAGCAGTTACTCTGGGCAGCCTCAGAGCGATGAGCAGTTCTTC. Its translation: CASSYSGQPQSDEQFF.

The chain couples TRBV6-6 to TRBJ2-2; D not resolved. V was trimmed by 5 bases and J by 5 bases, leaving 6 bases between them. The germline CDR1 and CDR2 sequences are MNHNY and SVGAGI (reference sequence). This CDR3 comprises 12 residues. The CDR3 loop is CASSLFTGELFF. The CDR3 nucleotides are TGTGCCAGCAGTCTATTTACCGGGGAGCTGTTTTTT.

The V call is TRBV4-2, the J call TRBJ2-1, with TRBD2 matching 10 bases. V shed 5 bases, J shed 4 bases, and the junction held 11 bases outside the gene matches. The CDR3 extends over 17 amino acids. The V gene's germline CDR1 is LGHNA and CDR2 YNFKEQ. The CDR3: CASSAEELAGLYNEQFF. CDR3 nucleotide sequence: TGTGCCAGCAGCGCCGAAGAACTAGCGGGATTATACAATGAGCAGTTCTTC.

This clone occurred a few times. The genes are TRBV29-1 and TRBJ2-7; D not resolved. V lost 4 bases and J lost 7, with 14 bases in between. Germline assignment: CDR1 SQVTM and CDR2 ANQGSEA. The CDR3 is 12 amino acids. CDR3 protein: CSVVSSVWEQYF. As DNA, the CDR3 is TGCAGCGTTGTCAGTTCGGTGTGGGAGCAGTACTTC.

This clone was detected a few times. The chain uses TRBV7-2 and TRBJ2-1, with 7 bases lining up with TRBD2. From germline, CDR1 is SGHTA and CDR2 FQGNSA. The CDR3 contains 15 residues. The J segment lost 9 bases and the V segment lost 5 bases, leaving 13 bases of the junction unmatched. Here the CDR3 DNA reads TGTGCCAGCAGCGCAGCGTCAGGGCGGGAGTTTGAGCAGTTCTTC. It specifies CASSAASGREFEQFF.

This clone has more than one count but fewer than ten. The V and J genes are TRBV7-9 and TRBJ2-3; D gene uncertain. This CDR3 has 12 amino acids. Germline loops: CDR1 SEHNR, CDR2 FQNEAQ (reference sequence). With 4 bases removed from V and 5 bases from J, the gap between germline ends came to 7 bases. The CDR3 is CASSSMGDTQYF. CDR3 bases: TGTGCCAGCAGCTCCATGGGAGATACGCAGTATTTT.

This clone was seen only a few times. The J gene is TRBJ2-1, the V gene TRBV7-8, with no clear D. The CDR3 runs to 11 residues. Looked up from germline, CDR1 is SGHVS and CDR2 is FQNEAQ. V was clipped by 2 bases and J by 8 bases, with 4 bases between them. CDR3 coding DNA: TGTGCCAGCAGCTTATTTTATGAGCAGTTCTTC. Residues: CASSLFYEQFF.

The sample holds a few counts of this clone. The V gene is TRBV6-1, the J gene TRBJ2-7, with TRBD1 matching 9 bases. This CDR3 contains 14 residues. Germline-derived CDR1 and CDR2 are MNHNS and SASEGT. The ends lost 5 bases at V and 3 bases at J; junction bases unmatched: 5. The CDR3 here is CASSPRDRDYEQYF. In nucleotides, the CDR3 is TGTGCCAGCAGTCCGCGGGACAGGGACTACGAGCAGTACTTC.

The chain employs TRBV5-6 and TRBJ1-5, with D tentatively TRBD1 (5 bases). Germline CDR1 and CDR2: SGHDT and YYEEEE. The CDR3 loop spans 14 amino acids. Trimming took 1 base from V and 7 from J, leaving 12 bases between them. CDR3 amino acids: CASSLRQGGQPQHF. In nucleotides, the CDR3 is TGTGCCAGCAGCTTGAGGCAGGGAGGCCAGCCCCAGCATTTT.

This clone was observed a few times. The rearrangement links TRBV7-2 to TRBJ1-2; D call uncertain. Trimming removed 6 bases at V and 7 bases at J, with 9 bases between. Germline lookup yields CDR1 SGHTA and CDR2 FQGNSA. This CDR3 contains 11 residues. The CDR3 sequence: CASREEGGYTF. The CDR3 region has the DNA TGTGCCAGCAGGGAAGAGGGTGGCTACACCTTC. Supplemented by reference TRBV7-2 and TRBJ1-2, the full variable domain reads GAGVSQSPSNKVTEKGKDVELRCDPISGHTALYWYRQSLGQGLEFLIYFQGNSAPDKSGLPSDRFSAERTGGSVSTLTIQRTQQEDSAVYLCASREEGGYTFGSGTRLTVV.

In this sample, this clone turned up a few times. This chain joins TRBV9 and TRBJ2-1, with D possibly being TRBD2 (6 bases). The germline V and J ends were trimmed by 0 bases and 10 bases, with 11 bases remaining between them. Germline V lookup: CDR1 SGDLS, CDR2 YYNGEE. The CDR3 runs to 13 residues. CDR3: CASSVERGGEQFF. CDR3 nucleotides: TGTGCCAGCAGCGTAGAACGGGGAGGCGAGCAGTTCTTC.

This clone showed up just once. The chain has TRBV5-1 and TRBJ1-3; unclear D gene. The V end was cut by 4 bases, the J end by 0 bases, with 14 bases between. Germline CDR1 reads SGHRS; CDR2 reads YFSETQ. The length of the CDR3 is 16 residues. The CDR3 coding sequence is TGCGCCAGCAGCCAGGCCGGGCTGAGCTCTGGAAACACCATATATTTT. Amino acid sequence: CASSQAGLSSGNTIYF. Full variable domain (missing parts from reference TRBV5-1 and TRBJ1-3): KAGVTQTPRYLIKTRGQQVTLSCSPISGHRSVSWYQQTPGQGLQFLFEYFSETQRNKGNFPGRFSGRQFSNSRSEMNVSTLELGDSALYLCASSQAGLSSGNTIYFGEGSWLTVV.

This clone has a handful of counts. CDR3 protein: CASSLDRYTDTQYF. The CDR3 nucleotides read TGCGCCAGCAGCTTGGACCGCTACACAGATACGCAGTATTTT. This rearrangement joins TRBV5-1 to TRBJ2-3; D gene ambiguous. Trimming pared 0 bases from V and 2 bases from J, leaving 7 bases between. CDR1 is SGHRS, CDR2 YFSETQ, per germline. The CDR3 length is 14 residues.

V gene TRBV5-6 combines with J gene TRBJ2-1; D unclear. V was shortened by 0 bases and J by 4 bases, with 8 bases between the two germline ends. This CDR3 has 14 residues. CDR1 and CDR2 (germline): SGHDT, YYEEEE. The CDR3 bases are TGTGCCAGCAGCTTGGATTTACCTTACAATGAGCAGTTCTTC. It encodes CASSLDLPYNEQFF.

This clone came up a few times. The chain uses TRBV4-3 and TRBJ2-3; 11 bases are a match to TRBD2. This CDR3 spans 18 amino acids. Germline V gene sequence: CDR1 LGHNA, CDR2 YSLEER. V lost 1 base, J lost 6 bases, and 12 bases stayed unmatched. CDR3 in amino acids: CASSQAGTSGGAGDTQYF. The CDR3 DNA is TGCGCCAGCAGCCAAGCCGGTACTAGCGGGGGAGCAGGGGATACGCAGTATTTT.

The table lists this clone with a few counts. V and J are TRBV21-1 and TRBJ2-7; TRBD2, as called in the table, went unchecked against the DNA. TRBV21-1 is a documented pseudogene. The CDR3 is 15 residues long. The CDR3 spells CASSKVSGGPYEQYV. The CDR3 DNA reads as TGTGCCAGCAGCAAAGTTAGCGGGGGGCCCTACGAGCAGTACGTC.

Concerning this clone itself: Other DNA sequences of this sample code for an identical CDR3. This chain uses TRBV18 with TRBJ2-2; unclear D gene. CDR3 length equals 11 residues. V lost 0 bases and J 7 bases, leaving 0 bases between the germline ends. Per germline, CDR1 KGHSH and CDR2 LQKENI. The CDR3 sequence is CASSPPGELFF. DNA for the CDR3: TGTGCCAGCTCACCACCCGGGGAGCTGTTTTTT.

CDR3 sequence (DNA): TGTGCCAGCTCACCACAGGGGGCACTGACAGATACGCAGTATTTT. Translation: CASSPQGALTDTQYF. The chain couples TRBV18 to TRBJ2-3; 7 bases match TRBD1. Trimming cost V 1 base and J 3 bases; bases outside gene matches: 4. This CDR3 region has 15 residues. Per the germline V gene, CDR1 is KGHSH and CDR2 is LQKENI.

V and J are TRBV20-1 and TRBJ2-2; D unclear. The CDR3 has 11 amino acids. Germline CDR1 and CDR2: DFQATT and SNEGSKA (reference sequence). Trimming took off 5 bases at V and 6 bases at J, with 7 bases between the two ends. The CDR3 loop reads CSASPAGELFF. The CDR3 DNA reads TGCAGTGCTTCACCGGCCGGGGAGCTGTTTTTT.

The sample holds a few counts of this clone. J is TRBJ1-1 and V is TRBV7-2; no definite D call. The CDR3 spans 13 residues. V gave up 4 bases and J gave up 1 base, with 7 bases separating them. Looked up from germline, CDR1 is SGHTA and CDR2 is FQGNSA. This chain's CDR3 is CASSYRQNTEAFF. As DNA, the CDR3 is TGTGCCAGCAGCTACCGGCAGAACACTGAAGCTTTCTTT.

The chain joins TRBV4-1 to TRBJ2-7; 7 bases map to TRBD1. The trim removed 4 bases at V and 6 bases at J, leaving 15 bases unmatched. CDR1 and CDR2 from the germline V gene are MGHRA and YSYEKL. This CDR3 spans 16 amino acids. Here the CDR3 DNA reads TGCGCCAGCAGCCGCCTCCCAGTAACAGGGGTGGGCGAGCAGTACTTC. It yields the protein CASSRLPVTGVGEQYF.

This clone has more than one count but fewer than ten. This sequence joins TRBV29-1 and TRBJ2-6, with D perhaps matching TRBD1 (6 bases). Germline V gene sequence: CDR1 SQVTM, CDR2 ANQGSEA. Trimming pared 6 bases from V and 2 bases from J, leaving 8 bases between. The CDR3 loop spans 13 amino acids. The CDR3 DNA reads TGCAGCGTCAGGGGTGCTGGGGCCAACGTCCTGACTTTC. Translated: CSVRGAGANVLTF. Looking up the rest from reference TRBV29-1 and TRBJ2-6 gives the full variable domain: SAVISQKPSRDICQRGTSLTIQCQVDSQVTMMFWYRQQPGQSLTLIATANQGSEATYESGFVIDKFPISRPNLTFSTLTVSNMSPEDSSIYLCSVRGAGANVLTFGAGSRLTVL.

V gene TRBV7-2 combines with J gene TRBJ2-5, with 8 bases aligning to TRBD2. With V trimmed by 5 bases and J by 4 bases, 3 bases remained unmatched. This CDR3 is 13 amino acids long. The germline V gene encodes CDR1 SGHTA and CDR2 FQGNSA. The CDR3 sequence is CASSPRGAETQYF. The DNA of the CDR3 is TGTGCCAGCAGCCCGCGGGGGGCAGAGACCCAGTACTTC.

The CDR3 DNA follows: TGCGCCAGCAGCTTGGCCCCAGGGGCTTGGGAGACCCAGTACTTC. Its protein is CASSLAPGAWETQYF. V is TRBV5-1 and J is TRBJ2-5, with a possible D match to TRBD1 (6 bases). The CDR3 runs 15 residues. V dropped 0 bases and J dropped 5 bases, with 14 bases sitting between them. Germline V gene sequence: CDR1 SGHRS, CDR2 YFSETQ.

The chain joins TRBV7-6 to TRBJ1-1; D unresolved. This CDR3 contains 13 residues. Trimming took off 3 bases at V and 0 bases at J, with 5 bases between the two ends. Germline V gene lookup returns CDR1 SGHVS and CDR2 FNYEAQ. The CDR3 region is CASSLSVNTEAFF. CDR3 DNA sequence: TGTGCCAGCAGCTTGTCGGTGAACACTGAAGCTTTCTTT.

The J gene is TRBJ2-3, the V gene TRBV29-1; unclear D gene. Deletions cut 4 bases from V and 4 bases from J, with 18 bases between. Germline V lookup: CDR1 SQVTM, CDR2 ANQGSEA. This CDR3 has 15 residues. CDR3 coding DNA: TGCAGCGTTGTATCCCGAGGAAGGGTGGCAGATACGCAGTATTTT. This translates into CSVVSRGRVADTQYF.